This TCR beta chain was documented in a study of blood T cell repertoires in COVID-19 (TCRdb year 2020). At the level of the whole study: Samples covering the acute and convalescent phases of COVID-19 were provided by collaborators in the United States, Italy and Spain. Where available, HLA class I and class II types were taken from metadata supplied by the sample provider and were not determined by assay-based typing. Subjects who had been exposed to COVID-19, were actively infected with it, or had recovered from it provided the deeply sampled blood TCRbeta repertoires that made up the dataset. Samples came from the ongoing ImmuneRACE study (first 160 participants) plus 1,254 subjects from 6 global collaborators. The repertoires were made available in a free public database intended to serve as a resource for research on the immune response to SARS-CoV-2. A de-identified subject ID, COVID-19 status, age in years and sex were almost always included in the sample metadata. The prospective study material was composed of cDNA or gDNA derived from T cells, B-cell-depleted T cells, or PBMCs.

This clone was detected only a few times. Its antigen is not yet known. No much larger clone is present one base from it, and per-base qualities are unavailable. TCRbeta CDR3 regions were amplified from genomic DNA by means of the immunoSEQ Assay, a bias-controlled multiplex PCR. The authors processed their data as follows. Nucleated cell counts per sample were estimated from amplification of reference gene primers within the assay. To quantify the absolute abundance of each unique TCRbeta CDR3 rearrangement, sequence reads were collapsed and filtered. Productive Simpson clonality was computed per sample as the square root of Simpson's diversity index over productive rearrangements. This immuneACCESS table, as held by TCRdb, lists in-frame sequences with V and J called but not all clones. Of the missing ones, under half trace to an unresolved V gene in checked studies; the others have no known cause. The V and J calls and clone size were taken over from that table, and D and trimming were inferred from the DNA. This sample has fewer than 80,000 clones in its table, and about 73% of those were observed once. 22% of the sample lies in the top ten.

Collaborating institutions collected whole blood in K2EDTA tubes following their own protocols. For TCRbeta analysis, collaborators shipped samples as frozen whole blood, isolated PBMCs, or DNA extracted from either of those sample types. The research as a whole found: The amount of clinical and demographic metadata varied by source and participant and was provided uncurated.

CDR1 and CDR2 are drawn from the germline V gene (reference sequence): GTSNPN, SVGIG. The CDR3 spans 16 residues, from the cysteine through the phenylalanine. Only the CDR3 region is kept as DNA, spanning 48 bases read in frame from base 1. Clipping removes 1 base from V and 5 bases from J, with 12 as the unmatched junction base count. Recombination linked TRBV30 to TRBJ2-3, and TRBD2 aligns with 7 junction nucleotides. Sequencing was carried out using peripheral blood. This TCR came from a man in his 60s with acute or convalescent COVID-19. The CDR3 sequence is CAWSAFRAPGGDTQYF. Read as DNA, the sequence is TGTGCCTGGAGTGCCTTCCGGGCCCCGGGGGGAGATACGCAGTATTTT.